This TCR beta chain emerged from a study of a mutant IDH1 vaccine in newly diagnosed glioma (dated by TCRdb to 2020 to 2023). Study-level background: Patients received eight vaccinations in weeks 1, 3, 5, 7, 11, 15, 19 and 23, corresponding to visits V03 through V10. Vaccination was initiated 4-6 weeks after radiotherapy alone, or concurrently with temozolomide cycles in the chemotherapy-containing groups. The roughly 35 treated patients were roughly 62% male and roughly 40% female, with a mean age of approximately 40 years. Before enrollment, most patients had been given radiochemotherapy with temozolomide as standard therapy, while the rest had received either radiotherapy alone or temozolomide alone. Six visits were used for peripheral blood collection: V03 (baseline), V05, V07, V10, V12 and V13. Longitudinal TCRB deep sequencing was performed for about two dozen treated patients wherever samples were available for exploratory analyses.

Library construction relied on the immunoSEQ multiplex PCR assay. The hsTCRB Kit was used according to the manufacturer's protocol to amplify rearranged TCR beta chain sequences. Sequencing of TCRB libraries was carried out on an Illumina MiSeq. Per the original workflow: The kit vendor's proprietary platform handled demultiplexing, trimming and gene mapping. TCRdb retrieved this table from immuneACCESS and kept in-frame rearrangements only. Not all clones are present; in checked studies, unresolved V genes account for under half, and no reason is known for the remainder. V, J and clone size derive from that table, while D and trimming were established from the DNA sequence. For this sample the table gives some 30,000 clones, of which 88% were detected only once. Jointly, the top ten make up around 2.6% of the sample. The CDR3 contains 14 residues, cysteine and phenylalanine counted. The retained sequence is limited to the CDR3, 42 bases, with the frame set at the first base. The germline V gene gives CDR1 as SGDLS and CDR2 as YYNGEE. Cut back by 0 bases and 1 base, the V and J ends lie 7 bases apart.

The investigation overall reported the following: Immune responses induced by the vaccine were seen in around 93% of patients across multiple MHC alleles. The authors noted that analyses of patient blood samples could not be reproduced because of sample limitations. Pseudoprogression appeared unrelated to alterations in the top peripheral T cell clonotypes detected by TCRB sequencing. PBMC samples for TCRB deep sequencing were selected based on availability.

To note about this clone: This clone's antigen is unknown. No base qualities exist here, and no much larger clone lies one base off it.

Explained via the paper, the time point label denotes: week 23, last vaccination. A 20-mer mutant IDH1 peptide at 300 micrograms in Montanide made up each vaccine dose, which was injected subcutaneously together with topical imiquimod. Newly diagnosed WHO grade 3 or 4 IDH1-mutant astrocytomas showing loss of nuclear ATRX were present in the donors. The samples were drawn from NOA16, a multicentre, single-arm, open-label phase I trial in Germany that tested a mutant IDH1 peptide vaccine in humans for the first time. The DNeasy Blood and Tissue Kit was used to extract genomic DNA from EDTA blood for TCRB sequencing.

Material: PBMCs, obtained from a glioma patient whose treatment included an IDH1 peptide vaccine. The clonotype originates from a man aged 40-55 years with glioma. Here the chain combines TRBV9 and TRBJ2-5; no D gene can be assigned with confidence. The DNA sequence is as follows: TGTGCCAGCAGCGTAGAAACCCTCCAAGAGACCCAGTACTTC. It translates as CASSVETLQETQYF.